The following is a T cell receptor beta chain sequence with its context. This table comes from immunoSEQ multiplex PCR, and its TCRdb copy is limited to in-frame clones, with some not included. The sample lists about 400,000 clones, 89% occurring once. These data come from a study of blood T cell repertoires in COVID-19. This clonotype was sampled from a woman aged 25 to 39 who had recovered from COVID-19. Input material: PBMCs or T cells enriched from blood (not recorded which).

CDR3 sequence: CASSFKTGEEKLFF. The CDR3 nucleotides are TGCGCCAGCAGCTTCAAGACGGGGGAAGAAAAACTGTTTTTT. J is TRBJ1-4 and V is TRBV5-1, with a possible D match to TRBD1 (5 bases). CDR3 size: 14 residues. CDR1 is SGHRS, CDR2 YFSETQ, per germline. The germline V and J ends were trimmed by 2 bases and 8 bases, with 13 bases remaining between them.